This passage covers 26 T cell receptor beta chains from one sample sequenced in a study of post-analysis software for immune sequencing data. General study points: TRBV5-6, TRBV5-1 and TRBV20-1 belonged to a set of a handful of TRBV segments that were more frequent in patients than controls.

The antigens of these receptors remain unknown. Incorporated into the TCR beta cDNA libraries were unique molecular identifiers, which served to reduce PCR and sequencing biases. MiXCR, applied by TCRdb to the PCR reads, yields one record per CDR3 protein. The sample yields about half a million distinct CDR3 sequences, around a third seen once. The sequenced material came from blood. The source of these receptors is a girl younger than 18 with multiple sclerosis.

Notes on this clonotype: A much larger clone lies a single base off, so this may be a read error. CDR3 sequence: CASSLSGRVNALTF. The CDR3 coding sequence is TGTGCCAGCAGTCTCAGCGGACGGGTCAACGCCCTGACTTTC. The chain uses TRBV6-5 and TRBJ2-6; D possibly corresponds to TRBD2 (5 bases). The CDR3 has 14 amino acids. From germline, CDR1 is MNHEY and CDR2 SVGAGI.

As for this clonotype: This may come from a read error, since a much larger clone is one base off. The rearrangement links TRBV7-9 to TRBJ2-1; D not certain. The V gene's germline CDR1 is SEHNR and CDR2 FQNEAQ (reference sequence). The CDR3 spans 11 residues. This chain's CDR3 is CTSSLSNEQFF. CDR3 nucleotide sequence: TGTACCAGCAGCTTATCGAATGAGCAGTTCTTC.

This chain joins TRBV20-1 and TRBJ2-7; tentative D call: TRBD2 (7 bases). Per the germline V gene, CDR1 is DFQATT and CDR2 is SNEGSKA (reference sequence). CDR3 length equals 14 residues. V lost 3 bases and J lost 0, with 12 bases in between. The CDR3 DNA reads as TGCAGTGCTAGTAGGGCGGGGGCCTCCTACGAGCAGTACTTC. Its translation is CSASRAGASYEQYF.

The chain couples TRBV7-9 to TRBJ1-2, with TRBD1 matching over 8 bases. J lost 4 bases, V lost 5 bases, and 6 bases had no gene match. This CDR3 spans 14 amino acids. The germline gives CDR1 SEHNR, CDR2 FQNEAQ (reference sequence). The CDR3 DNA sequence: TGTGCCAGCAGCCAGGACAGGGACCTCTATGGCTACACCTTC. Amino acids: CASSQDRDLYGYTF. The complete variable domain, with remaining parts taken from reference TRBV7-9 and TRBJ1-2, reads DTGVSQNPRHKITKRGQNVTFRCDPISEHNRLYWYRQTLGQGPEFLTYFQNEAQLEKSRLLSDRFSAERPKGSFSTLEIQRTEQGDSAMYLCASSQDRDLYGYTFGSGTRLTVV.

This clonotype was recorded once. The chain couples TRBV6-5 to TRBJ1-1; 7 bases are shared with TRBD1. Trimming cost V 5 bases and J 5 bases; bases outside gene matches: 5. Germline V lookup: CDR1 MNHEY, CDR2 SVGAGI. This CDR3 contains 13 residues. The CDR3 sequence is CASSTGDTTEAFF. In DNA form, the CDR3 reads TGTGCCAGCAGTACAGGGGATACAACTGAAGCTTTCTTT.

This clonotype showed up just a few times. The chain employs TRBV19 and TRBJ1-1, with 7 bases aligning to TRBD1. CDR3 length equals 14 residues. Losses at the gene ends were 5 bases for V and 3 bases for J; bases not matched to a gene: 6. CDR1 is LNHDA and CDR2 is SQIVND in the germline V gene (reference sequence). CDR3 in amino acids: CASSPQGRDTEAFF. The CDR3 nucleotides read TGTGCCAGTAGTCCACAGGGGAGGGACACTGAAGCTTTCTTT.

This chain links TRBV2 with TRBJ1-6; D unresolved. Germline loops: CDR1 SNHLY, CDR2 FYNNEI. V dropped 6 bases and J dropped 8 bases, with 11 bases sitting between them. The CDR3 is 13 residues long. The CDR3 sequence: CASREFRDSPLHF. In DNA, the CDR3 is TGTGCCAGCAGAGAGTTCAGAGATTCACCCCTCCACTTT.

The chain employs TRBV12-3 or TRBV12-4 and TRBJ2-7; possibly TRBD1 or TRBD2 for D (5 bases each). Near its end, the DNA agrees better with TRBJ2-5, so the J call may be wrong. This CDR3 contains 11 residues. In nucleotides, the CDR3 is TGTGCCAGCACCGGGGCGGAGACCCAGTACTTC. This gives the protein CASTGAETQYF.

The V call is TRBV4-1, the J call TRBJ2-7, with 8 positions matching TRBD1. This CDR3 is 15 amino acids long. The germline gives CDR1 MGHRA, CDR2 YSYEKL. The V segment lost 1 base and the J segment 2 bases; nucleotides outside the gene matches: 4. The CDR3 here is CASSQVTGGPYEQYF. Written as DNA, the CDR3 is TGCGCCAGCAGCCAAGTTACAGGGGGTCCCTACGAGCAGTACTTC.

V usage is TRBV27 and J usage is TRBJ1-2; possibly TRBD1 for D (5 bases). Germline CDR1 MNHEY, CDR2 SMNVEV (reference sequence). This CDR3 has 14 residues. Trimming removed 2 bases from V and 5 bases from J, with 12 bases in between. CDR3 sequence (DNA): TGTGCCAGCAGTTTAACCGGGGCCCATTATGGCTACACCTTC. Translated, it gives CASSLTGAHYGYTF.

The J gene is TRBJ2-1, the V gene TRBV28; D is unclear. Trimming left V 5 bases short and J 4 bases short, with 12 bases between. The CDR3 runs 14 residues. The V gene's germline CDR1 is MDHEN and CDR2 SYDVKM. CDR3 loop: CASSPAIGYNEQFF. In DNA form, the CDR3 reads TGTGCCAGCAGTCCCGCGATCGGGTACAATGAGCAGTTCTTC. The variable domain in full, completed from reference TRBV28 and TRBJ2-1, reads DVKVTQSSRYLVKRTGEKVFLECVQDMDHENMFWYRQDPGLGLRLIYFSYDVKMKEKGDIPEGYSVSREKKERFSLILESASTNQTSMYLCASSPAIGYNEQFFGPGTRLTVL.

The V call is TRBV29-1, the J call TRBJ2-5; 9 positions agree with TRBD2. Gene TRBJ2-7 matches the end of the DNA better, so the J call may be wrong. Germline values: CDR1 SQVTM, CDR2 ANQGSEA. There are 16 residues in the CDR3. As DNA, the CDR3 is TGCAGCGTTGGGCGGTCGAGCGGGAGGAGCTCCTACGAGCAGTACTTC. Its translation: CSVGRSSGRSSYEQYF.

The chain is built from TRBV7-2 and TRBJ2-5; 11 bases agree with TRBD2. Germline V gives CDR1 SGHTA, CDR2 FQGNSA. The trim removed 2 bases at V and 1 base at J, leaving 3 bases unmatched. This CDR3 contains 16 residues. CDR3 coding DNA: TGTGCCAGCAGCTTAACTAGCGGGGGCCTCCAAGAGACCCAGTACTTC. Amino acid sequence: CASSLTSGGLQETQYF.

The CDR3 protein is CSASARAGGDTDTQYF. The CDR3 DNA is TGCAGTGCAAGCGCTAGAGCGGGGGGGGACACAGATACGCAGTATTTT. J is TRBJ2-3 and V is TRBV20-1; TRBD2 matches at 10 bases. This CDR3 is 16 amino acids long. After removal of 6 bases from V and 2 bases from J, the junction contained 11 bases not matched to a gene. Germline CDR1 DFQATT, CDR2 SNEGSKA (reference sequence).

The V and J genes are TRBV5-1 and TRBJ2-1; 13 bases align to TRBD2. Germline V lookup: CDR1 SGHRS, CDR2 YFSETQ. The J segment lost 6 bases and the V segment lost 0 bases, leaving 6 bases of the junction unmatched. The CDR3 is 17 residues long. CDR3 sequence (DNA): TGCGCCAGCAGCTTGGCCAGGACTAGCGGGGGCTCCAATGAGCAGTTCTTC. Translating gives CASSLARTSGGSNEQFF.

This clonotype was seen many times. The chain recombines TRBV10-3 with TRBJ2-1, with a weak D call TRBD2 (7 bases). The CDR3 is made up of 13 amino acids. Deletions cut 6 bases from V and 9 bases from J, with 15 bases between. Germline V gene sequence: CDR1 ENHRY, CDR2 SYGVKD. CDR3 loop: CAIRGGAGVEQFF. The CDR3 DNA reads TGTGCCATCAGGGGGGGGGCCGGGGTTGAGCAGTTCTTC.

This rearrangement joins TRBV7-2 to TRBJ2-1; D unresolved. V shed 1 base and J shed 9 bases, with 16 bases lying between them. Germline V CDR1 and CDR2: SGHTA, FQGNSA. This CDR3 contains 15 residues. CDR3 region: CASSLESPSISEQFF. Here the CDR3 DNA reads TGTGCCAGCAGCTTAGAGTCCCCCAGTATAAGTGAGCAGTTCTTC.

The rearrangement links TRBV4-2 to TRBJ1-1, with D tentatively TRBD1 (5 bases). Germline V gene sequence: CDR1 LGHNA, CDR2 YNFKEQ. V lost 2 bases and J lost 3, with 10 bases in between. The CDR3 has 14 residues. CDR3 in DNA: TGTGCCAGCAGCCAAACTTTCAGGGACACTGAAGCTTTCTTT. The encoded protein is CASSQTFRDTEAFF.

In its sample, this clonotype was seen a few times. The V and J genes are TRBV29-1 and TRBJ1-2; D unresolved. CDR1 is SQVTM and CDR2 is ANQGSEA in the germline V gene. The ends were cut back, 8 bases at V and 2 bases at J, with 15 bases in the middle. The CDR3 loop spans 13 amino acids. The CDR3, as DNA: TGCAGCCCCTACGAGGATGTGAACTATGGCTACACCTTC. Protein product: CSPYEDVNYGYTF.

The sample holds a few counts of this clonotype. This rearrangement joins TRBV4-1 to TRBJ2-3, with 14 bases that match TRBD2. V trimming: 3 bases; J trimming: 1 base; junction bases outside the gene matches: 12. This CDR3 spans 20 amino acids. From germline, CDR1 is MGHRA and CDR2 YSYEKL. CDR3 nucleotide sequence: TGCGCCAGCAGCCAGATTACCGGGACTAGCGGGGGAGGGGGCACAGATACGCAGTATTTT. This sequence encodes CASSQITGTSGGGGTDTQYF.

The chain couples TRBV2 to TRBJ1-2, with a weak D call TRBD1 (6 bases). The CDR3 contains 14 residues. The germline V and J ends were trimmed by 6 bases and 2 bases, with 13 bases remaining between them. CDR1 is SNHLY, CDR2 FYNNEI, per germline. The CDR3 DNA sequence: TGTGCCAGCAGAGTCGAAGGGGGAAACTATGGCTACACCTTC. Protein sequence: CASRVEGGNYGYTF.

This clonotype was observed a handful of times. The junction shows a germline mismatch at one end, possibly a read error. The chain joins TRBV5-1 to TRBJ1-6; D might be TRBD1 (5 bases). Germline loops: CDR1 SGHRS, CDR2 YFSETQ. This CDR3 has 14 residues. The CDR3, as DNA: TGTGCCAGCAGCTTAGACGGGGGGAATTCACCCCTCCACTTT. Translation gives CASSLDGGNSPLHF.

This clonotype was seen more than once but under ten times. This chain uses TRBV12-3 or TRBV12-4 with TRBJ1-6; 9 bases are a match to TRBD1. Trimming at V came to 4 bases and at J to 13 bases, leaving 5 bases not matched to a gene. This CDR3 is built from 13 residues. This chain's CDR3 is CASSSTGQGPLHF. CDR3 nucleotide sequence: TGTGCCAGCAGTTCAACCGGACAGGGGCCCCTCCACTTT.

This clonotype was seen only a few times. The rearrangement uses TRBV12-3 or TRBV12-4 and TRBJ1-4, with 9 bases aligning to TRBD1. J gave up 8 bases and V 5 bases, and 9 bases lay outside the gene matches. This CDR3 is built from 15 residues. The CDR3 sequence is CASSLKQGAQEKLFF. CDR3 bases: TGTGCCAGCAGTCTAAAACAGGGGGCACAGGAAAAACTGTTTTTT.

This chain links TRBV29-1 with TRBJ1-4, with D possibly TRBD1 on 6 matching bases. The CDR3 spans 13 residues. CDR1 is SQVTM, CDR2 ANQGSEA, per germline. V lost 5 bases and J 3 bases, leaving 10 bases between the germline ends. The CDR3 here is CSVQGQSNEKLFF. For the CDR3, the DNA is TGCAGCGTTCAAGGACAGTCTAATGAAAAACTGTTTTTT.

J is TRBJ2-1 and V is TRBV5-5; 8 bases agree with TRBD2. V was clipped by 9 bases and J by 5 bases; unmatched bases: 7. From germline, CDR1 is SGHKS and CDR2 YYEKEE (reference sequence). The CDR3 extends over 13 amino acids. The CDR3 DNA is TGTGCCACGGGGAGCGGGGGTGACAATGAGCAGTTCTTC. This gives the protein CATGSGGDNEQFF.